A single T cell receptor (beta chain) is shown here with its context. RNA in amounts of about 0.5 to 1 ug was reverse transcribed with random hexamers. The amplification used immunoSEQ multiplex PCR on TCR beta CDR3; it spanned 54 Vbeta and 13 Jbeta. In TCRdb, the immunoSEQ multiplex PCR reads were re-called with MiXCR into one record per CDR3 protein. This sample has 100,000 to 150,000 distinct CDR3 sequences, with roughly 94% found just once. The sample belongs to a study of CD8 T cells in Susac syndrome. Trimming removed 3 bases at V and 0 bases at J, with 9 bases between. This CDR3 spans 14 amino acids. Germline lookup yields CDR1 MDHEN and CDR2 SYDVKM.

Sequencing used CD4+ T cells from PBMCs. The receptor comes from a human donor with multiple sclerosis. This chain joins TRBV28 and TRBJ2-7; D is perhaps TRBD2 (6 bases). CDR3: CASSFGTHSYEQYF. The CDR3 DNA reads TGTGCCAGCAGTTTCGGGACTCACTCCTACGAGCAGTACTTC.